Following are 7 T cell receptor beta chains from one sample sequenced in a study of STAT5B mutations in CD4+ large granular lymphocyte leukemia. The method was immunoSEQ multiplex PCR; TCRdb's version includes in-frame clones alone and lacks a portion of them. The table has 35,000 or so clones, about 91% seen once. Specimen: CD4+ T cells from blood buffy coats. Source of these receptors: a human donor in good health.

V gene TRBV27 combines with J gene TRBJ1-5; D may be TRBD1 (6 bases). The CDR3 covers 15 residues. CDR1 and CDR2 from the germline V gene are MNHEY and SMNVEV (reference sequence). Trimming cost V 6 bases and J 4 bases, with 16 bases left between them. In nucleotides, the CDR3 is TGTGCCAGCAGAAAGGGGGGGAACCCGAATCAGCCCCAGCATTTT. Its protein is CASRKGGNPNQPQHF.

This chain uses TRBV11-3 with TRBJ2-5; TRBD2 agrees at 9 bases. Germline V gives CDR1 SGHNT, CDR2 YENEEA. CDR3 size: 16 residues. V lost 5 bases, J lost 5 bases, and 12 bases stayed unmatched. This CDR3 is CASSRSIAGVRETQYF. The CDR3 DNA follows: TGTGCCAGCAGCCGATCCATAGCGGGAGTACGGGAGACCCAGTACTTC.

The CDR3 here is CASSFFSGTNQPQHF. The CDR3 DNA reads TGTGCCAGCAGCTTCTTTTCAGGGACAAACCAGCCCCAGCATTTT. The V gene is TRBV7-9, the J gene TRBJ1-5; a possible D gene is TRBD1 (6 bases). The CDR3 extends over 15 amino acids. CDR1 SEHNR and CDR2 FQNEAQ come from the germline V gene (reference sequence). V gave up 3 bases and J gave up 7 bases, with 16 bases separating them.

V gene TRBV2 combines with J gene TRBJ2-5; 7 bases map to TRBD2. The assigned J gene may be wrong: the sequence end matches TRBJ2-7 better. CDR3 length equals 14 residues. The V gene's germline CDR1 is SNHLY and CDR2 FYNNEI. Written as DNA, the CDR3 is TGTGCCAGCAGTATTGGGACTAACAACTACGAGCAGTACTTC. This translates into CASSIGTNNYEQYF.

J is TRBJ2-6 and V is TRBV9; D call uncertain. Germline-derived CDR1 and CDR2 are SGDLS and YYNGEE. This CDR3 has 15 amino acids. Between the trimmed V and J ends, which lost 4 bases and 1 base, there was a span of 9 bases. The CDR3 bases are TGTGCCAGCAGCTCGCAAGGATCTGGGGCCAACGTCCTGACTTTC. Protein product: CASSSQGSGANVLTF. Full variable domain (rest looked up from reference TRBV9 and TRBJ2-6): DSGVTQTPKHLITATGQRVTLRCSPRSGDLSVYWYQQSLDQGLQFLIQYYNGEERAKGNILERFSAQQFPDLHSELNLSSLELGDSALYFCASSSQGSGANVLTFGAGSRLTVL.

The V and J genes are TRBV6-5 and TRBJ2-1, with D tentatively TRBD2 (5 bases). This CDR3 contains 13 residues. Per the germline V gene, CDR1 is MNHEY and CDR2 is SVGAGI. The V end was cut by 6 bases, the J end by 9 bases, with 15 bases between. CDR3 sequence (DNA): TGTGCCAGCAGACGAGTGGCCAGCGGTGAGCAGTTCTTC. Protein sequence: CASRRVASGEQFF.

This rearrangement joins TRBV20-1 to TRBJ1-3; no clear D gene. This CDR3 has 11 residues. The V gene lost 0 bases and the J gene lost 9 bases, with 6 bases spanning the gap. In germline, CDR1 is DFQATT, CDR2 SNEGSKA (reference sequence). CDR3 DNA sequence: TGCAGTGCTAGAGATGGGTTCACCATATATTTT. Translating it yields CSARDGFTIYF.